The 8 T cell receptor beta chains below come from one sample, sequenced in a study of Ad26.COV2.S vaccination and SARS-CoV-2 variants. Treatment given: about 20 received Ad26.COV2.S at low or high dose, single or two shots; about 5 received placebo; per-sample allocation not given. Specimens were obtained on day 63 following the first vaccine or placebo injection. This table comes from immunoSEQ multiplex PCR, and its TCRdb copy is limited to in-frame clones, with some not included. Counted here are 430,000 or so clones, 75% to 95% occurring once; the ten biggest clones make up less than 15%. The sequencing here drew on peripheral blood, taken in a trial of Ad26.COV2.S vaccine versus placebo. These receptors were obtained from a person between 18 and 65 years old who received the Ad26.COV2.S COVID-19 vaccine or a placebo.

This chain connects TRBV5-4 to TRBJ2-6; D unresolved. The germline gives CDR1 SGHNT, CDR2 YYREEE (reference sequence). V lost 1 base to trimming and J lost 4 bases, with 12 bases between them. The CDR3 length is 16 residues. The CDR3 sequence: CASSLPVLGGANVLTF. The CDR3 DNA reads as TGTGCCAGCAGCTTGCCAGTCTTAGGGGGGGCCAACGTCCTGACTTTC.

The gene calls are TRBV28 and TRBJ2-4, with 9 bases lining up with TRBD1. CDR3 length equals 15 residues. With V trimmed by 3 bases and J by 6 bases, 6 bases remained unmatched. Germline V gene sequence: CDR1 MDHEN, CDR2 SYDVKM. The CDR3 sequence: CASSFRGQGLNIQYF. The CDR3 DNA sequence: TGTGCCAGCAGTTTTCGAGGACAGGGGTTAAACATTCAGTACTTC.

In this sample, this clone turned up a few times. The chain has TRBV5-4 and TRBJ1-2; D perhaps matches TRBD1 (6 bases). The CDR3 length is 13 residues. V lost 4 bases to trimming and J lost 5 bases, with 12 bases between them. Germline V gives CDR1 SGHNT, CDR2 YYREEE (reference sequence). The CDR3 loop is CASSRGTDYGYTF. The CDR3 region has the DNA TGTGCCAGCAGCAGGGGGACGGATTATGGCTACACCTTC.

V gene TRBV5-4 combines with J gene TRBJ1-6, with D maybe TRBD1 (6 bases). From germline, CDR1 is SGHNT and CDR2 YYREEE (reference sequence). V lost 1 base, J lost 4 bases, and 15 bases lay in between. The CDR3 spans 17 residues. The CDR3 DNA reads TGTGCCAGCAGCTTGAAAGTGGGGGCGCTTTATAATTCACCCCTCCACTTT. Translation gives CASSLKVGALYNSPLHF.

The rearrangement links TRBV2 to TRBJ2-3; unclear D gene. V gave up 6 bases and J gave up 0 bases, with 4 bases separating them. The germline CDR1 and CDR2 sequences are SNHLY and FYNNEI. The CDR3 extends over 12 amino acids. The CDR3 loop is CASRSSTDTQYF. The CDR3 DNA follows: TGTGCCAGCAGGTCTAGCACAGATACGCAGTATTTT.

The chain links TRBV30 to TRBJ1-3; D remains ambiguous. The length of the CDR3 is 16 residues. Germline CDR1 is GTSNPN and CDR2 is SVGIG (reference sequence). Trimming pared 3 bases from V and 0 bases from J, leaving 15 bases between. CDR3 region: CAWSTLPPTSGNTIYF. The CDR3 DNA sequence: TGTGCCTGGAGCACACTTCCTCCTACCTCTGGAAACACCATATATTTT.

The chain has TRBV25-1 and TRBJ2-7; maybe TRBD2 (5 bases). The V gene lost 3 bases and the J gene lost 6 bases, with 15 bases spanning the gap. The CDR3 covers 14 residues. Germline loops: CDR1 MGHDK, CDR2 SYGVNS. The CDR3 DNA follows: TGTGCCAGCAGTGATTCTAGCCATTCGCGCGAGCAGTACTTC. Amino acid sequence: CASSDSSHSREQYF.

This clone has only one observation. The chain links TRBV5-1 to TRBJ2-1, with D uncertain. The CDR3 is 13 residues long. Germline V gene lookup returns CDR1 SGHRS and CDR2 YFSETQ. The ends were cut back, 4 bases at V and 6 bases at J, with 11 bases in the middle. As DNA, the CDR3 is TGCGCCAGCAGCCAACCAGGTGGCAATGAGCAGTTCTTC. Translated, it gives CASSQPGGNEQFF.